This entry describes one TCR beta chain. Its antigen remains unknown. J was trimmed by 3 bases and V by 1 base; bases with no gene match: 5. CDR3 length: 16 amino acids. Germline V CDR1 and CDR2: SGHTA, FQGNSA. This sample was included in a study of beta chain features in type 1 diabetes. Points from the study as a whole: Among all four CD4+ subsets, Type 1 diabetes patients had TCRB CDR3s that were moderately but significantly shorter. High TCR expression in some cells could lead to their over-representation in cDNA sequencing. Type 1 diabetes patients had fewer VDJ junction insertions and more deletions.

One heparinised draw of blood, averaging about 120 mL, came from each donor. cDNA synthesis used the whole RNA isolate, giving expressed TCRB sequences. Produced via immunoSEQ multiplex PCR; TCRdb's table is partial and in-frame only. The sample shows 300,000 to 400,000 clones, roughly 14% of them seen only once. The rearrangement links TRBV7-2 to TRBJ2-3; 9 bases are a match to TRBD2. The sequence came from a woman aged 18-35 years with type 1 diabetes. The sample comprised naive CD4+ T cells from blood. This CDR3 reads CASSLVAGGRTDTQYF. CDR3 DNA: TGTGCCAGCAGCTTAGTTGCGGGAGGGCGGACAGATACGCAGTATTTT. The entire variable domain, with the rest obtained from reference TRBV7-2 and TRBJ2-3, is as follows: GAGVSQSPSNKVTEKGKDVELRCDPISGHTALYWYRQSLGQGLEFLIYFQGNSAPDKSGLPSDRFSAERTGGSVSTLTIQRTQQEDSAVYLCASSLVAGGRTDTQYFGPGTRLTVL.